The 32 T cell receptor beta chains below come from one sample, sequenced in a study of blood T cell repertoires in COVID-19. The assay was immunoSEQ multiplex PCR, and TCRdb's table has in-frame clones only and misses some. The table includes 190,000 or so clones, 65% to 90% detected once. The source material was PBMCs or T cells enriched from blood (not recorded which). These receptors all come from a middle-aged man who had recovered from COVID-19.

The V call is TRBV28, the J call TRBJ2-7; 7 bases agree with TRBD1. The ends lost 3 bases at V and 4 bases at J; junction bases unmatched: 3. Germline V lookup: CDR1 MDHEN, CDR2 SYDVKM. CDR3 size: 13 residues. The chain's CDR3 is CASSLGTVYEQYF. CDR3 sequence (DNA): TGTGCCAGCAGTTTGGGGACAGTTTACGAGCAGTACTTC.

Here the CDR3 DNA reads TGTGCCAGCTCACTCCAGAGGATGAACACTGAAGCTTTCTTT. Translation: CASSLQRMNTEAFF. The chain couples TRBV18 to TRBJ1-1; D is uncertain. The V gene's germline CDR1 is KGHSH and CDR2 LQKENI. The CDR3 totals 14 residues. Trimming shortened V by 4 bases and J by 0 bases, and 9 bases separated the two germline ends.

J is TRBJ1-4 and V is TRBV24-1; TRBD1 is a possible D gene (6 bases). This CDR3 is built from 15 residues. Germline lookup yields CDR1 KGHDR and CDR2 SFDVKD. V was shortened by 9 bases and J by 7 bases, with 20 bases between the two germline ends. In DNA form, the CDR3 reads TGTGCCACCGCCGAAAATAAGGGGGAAAGTGAAAAACTGTTTTTT. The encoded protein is CATAENKGESEKLFF.

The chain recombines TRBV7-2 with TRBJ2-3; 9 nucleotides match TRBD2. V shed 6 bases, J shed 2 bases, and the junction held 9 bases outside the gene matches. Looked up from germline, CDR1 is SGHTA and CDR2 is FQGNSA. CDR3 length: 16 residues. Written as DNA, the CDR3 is TGTGCCAGCAGTTTGTTCAGCGGGAGGCCCACAGATACGCAGTATTTT. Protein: CASSLFSGRPTDTQYF.

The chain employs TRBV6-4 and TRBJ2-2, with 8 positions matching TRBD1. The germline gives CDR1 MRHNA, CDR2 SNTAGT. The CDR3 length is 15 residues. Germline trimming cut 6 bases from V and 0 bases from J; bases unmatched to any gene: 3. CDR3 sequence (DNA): TGTGCCAGCAGAGTACAGGGGGCGAACACCGGGGAGCTGTTTTTT. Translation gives CASRVQGANTGELFF.

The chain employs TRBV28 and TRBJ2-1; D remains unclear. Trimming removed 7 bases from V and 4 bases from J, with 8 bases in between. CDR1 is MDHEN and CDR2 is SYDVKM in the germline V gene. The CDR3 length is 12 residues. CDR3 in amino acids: CASTLRYNEQFF. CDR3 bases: TGTGCCAGCACCCTACGTTACAATGAGCAGTTCTTC.

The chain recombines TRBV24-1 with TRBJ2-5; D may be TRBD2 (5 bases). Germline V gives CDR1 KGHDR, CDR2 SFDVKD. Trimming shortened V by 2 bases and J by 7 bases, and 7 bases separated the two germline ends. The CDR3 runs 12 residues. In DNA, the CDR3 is TGTGCCACCAGTGATTGGGGAGCGACCCAGTACTTC. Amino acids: CATSDWGATQYF.

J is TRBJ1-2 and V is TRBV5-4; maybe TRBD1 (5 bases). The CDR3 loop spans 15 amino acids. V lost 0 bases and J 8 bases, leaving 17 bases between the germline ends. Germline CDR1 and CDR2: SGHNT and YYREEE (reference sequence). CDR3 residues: CASSLDNRNRDGYTF. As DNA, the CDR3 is TGTGCCAGCAGCTTGGACAACAGGAACCGAGACGGCTACACCTTC.

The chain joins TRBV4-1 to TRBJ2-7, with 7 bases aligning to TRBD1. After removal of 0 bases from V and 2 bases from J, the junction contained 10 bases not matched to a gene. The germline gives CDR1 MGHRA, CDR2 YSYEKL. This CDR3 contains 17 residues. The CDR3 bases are TGCGCCAGCAGCCAAGAGCCAACCCCGGACAGGACCTACGAGCAGTACTTC. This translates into CASSQEPTPDRTYEQYF.

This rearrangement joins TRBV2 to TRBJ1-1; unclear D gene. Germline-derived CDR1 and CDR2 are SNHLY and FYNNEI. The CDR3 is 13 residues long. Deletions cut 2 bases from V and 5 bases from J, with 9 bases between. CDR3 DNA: TGTGCCAGCAGTGAACGGGGAGAGACTGAAGCTTTCTTT. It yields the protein CASSERGETEAFF.

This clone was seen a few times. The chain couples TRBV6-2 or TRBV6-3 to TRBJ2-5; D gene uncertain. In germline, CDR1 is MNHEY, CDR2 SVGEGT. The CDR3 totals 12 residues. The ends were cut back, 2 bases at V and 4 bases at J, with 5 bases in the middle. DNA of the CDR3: TGTGCCAGCAGTTACGTATCAGAGACCCAGTACTTC. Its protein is CASSYVSETQYF.

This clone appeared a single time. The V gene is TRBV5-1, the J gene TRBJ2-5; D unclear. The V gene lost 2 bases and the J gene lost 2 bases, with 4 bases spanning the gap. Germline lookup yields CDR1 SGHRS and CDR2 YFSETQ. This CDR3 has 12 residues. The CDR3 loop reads CASSLSQETQYF. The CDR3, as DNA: TGCGCCAGCAGCTTATCTCAAGAGACCCAGTACTTC.

This CDR3 reads CASSLRKGASGNTIYF. DNA for the CDR3: TGTGCCAGCAGCTTACGAAAGGGGGCTTCTGGAAACACCATATATTTT. This chain links TRBV7-2 with TRBJ1-3; 7 bases fit TRBD1. Germline CDR1 and CDR2: SGHTA and FQGNSA. J lost 1 base, V lost 2 bases, and 5 bases had no gene match. This CDR3 comprises 16 residues.

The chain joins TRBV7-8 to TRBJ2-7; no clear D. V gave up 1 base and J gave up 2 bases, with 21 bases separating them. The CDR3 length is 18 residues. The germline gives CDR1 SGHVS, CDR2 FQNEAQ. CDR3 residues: CASSLEEKSTPTAYEQYF. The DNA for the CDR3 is TGTGCCAGCAGCTTAGAAGAGAAATCGACACCTACAGCCTACGAGCAGTACTTC.

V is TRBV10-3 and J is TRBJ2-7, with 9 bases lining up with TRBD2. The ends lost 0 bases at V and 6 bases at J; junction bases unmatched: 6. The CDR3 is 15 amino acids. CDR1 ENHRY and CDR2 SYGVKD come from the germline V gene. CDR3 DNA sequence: TGTGCCATCAGTGAGTCGATAGCGGGAGTGGGCGAGCAGTACTTC. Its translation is CAISESIAGVGEQYF.

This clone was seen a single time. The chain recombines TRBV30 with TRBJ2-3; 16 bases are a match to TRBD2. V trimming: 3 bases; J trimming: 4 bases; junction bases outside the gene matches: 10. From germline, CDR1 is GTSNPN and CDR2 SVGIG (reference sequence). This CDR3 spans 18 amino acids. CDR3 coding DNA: TGTGCCTGGAGAGGGACCGGGACTAGCGGGAGGGTGCCAGATACGCAGTATTTT. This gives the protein CAWRGTGTSGRVPDTQYF.

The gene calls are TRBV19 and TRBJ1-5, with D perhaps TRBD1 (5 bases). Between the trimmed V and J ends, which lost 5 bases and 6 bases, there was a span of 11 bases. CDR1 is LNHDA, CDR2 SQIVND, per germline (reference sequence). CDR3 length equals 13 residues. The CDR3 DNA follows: TGTGCCAGTAGTCCCAGGGAGGGTCAGCCCCAGCATTTT. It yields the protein CASSPREGQPQHF.

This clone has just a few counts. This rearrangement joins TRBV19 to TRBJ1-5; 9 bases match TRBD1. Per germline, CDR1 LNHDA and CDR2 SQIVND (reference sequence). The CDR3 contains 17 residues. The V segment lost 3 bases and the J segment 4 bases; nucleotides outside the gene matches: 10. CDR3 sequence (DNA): TGTGCCAGTAGTATTCTTCCGGGGACAGGGTCAAATCAGCCCCAGCATTTT. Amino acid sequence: CASSILPGTGSNQPQHF.

The CDR3 DNA follows: TGCAGTGCTAGTCCCGCCCGCCGGGGTGGGAACGAGCAGTACTTC. Residues: CSASPARRGGNEQYF. This sequence joins TRBV20-1 and TRBJ2-7, with D possibly matching TRBD2 (5 bases). The CDR3 is 15 amino acids. Trimming removed 3 bases from V and 5 bases from J, with 20 bases in between. Germline V gene data show CDR1 as DFQATT and CDR2 as SNEGSKA (reference sequence).

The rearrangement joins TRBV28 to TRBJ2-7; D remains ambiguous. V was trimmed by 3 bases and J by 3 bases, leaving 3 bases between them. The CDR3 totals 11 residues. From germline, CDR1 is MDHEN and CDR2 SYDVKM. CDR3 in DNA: TGTGCCAGCAGTTTTCGCTACGAGCAGTACTTC. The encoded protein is CASSFRYEQYF.

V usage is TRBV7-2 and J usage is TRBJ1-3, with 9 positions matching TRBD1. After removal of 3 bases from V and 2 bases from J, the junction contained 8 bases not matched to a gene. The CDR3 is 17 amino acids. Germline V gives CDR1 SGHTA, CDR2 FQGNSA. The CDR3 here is CASSFQLQGAAGNTIYF. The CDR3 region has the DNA TGTGCCAGCAGCTTCCAACTACAGGGGGCCGCTGGAAACACCATATATTTT.

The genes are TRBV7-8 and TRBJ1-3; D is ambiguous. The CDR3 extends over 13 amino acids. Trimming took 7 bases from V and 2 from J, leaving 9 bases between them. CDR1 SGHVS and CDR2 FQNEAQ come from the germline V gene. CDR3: CASTARPGNTIYF. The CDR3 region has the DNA TGTGCCAGCACTGCCAGGCCTGGAAACACCATATATTTT.

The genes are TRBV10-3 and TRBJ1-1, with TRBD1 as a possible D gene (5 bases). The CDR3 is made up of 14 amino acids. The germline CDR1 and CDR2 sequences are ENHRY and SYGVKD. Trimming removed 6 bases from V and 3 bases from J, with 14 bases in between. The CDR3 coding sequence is TGTGCCATCAGCCAGGGAGGAAGAGACACTGAAGCTTTCTTT. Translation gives CAISQGGRDTEAFF.

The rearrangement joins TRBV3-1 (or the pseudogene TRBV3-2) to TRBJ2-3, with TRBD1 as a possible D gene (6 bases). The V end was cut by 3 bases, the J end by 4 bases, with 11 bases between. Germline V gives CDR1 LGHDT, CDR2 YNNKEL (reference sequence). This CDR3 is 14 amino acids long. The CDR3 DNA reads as TGTGCCAGCAGCCACCCCACAGGGTCAGATACGCAGTATTTT. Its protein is CASSHPTGSDTQYF.

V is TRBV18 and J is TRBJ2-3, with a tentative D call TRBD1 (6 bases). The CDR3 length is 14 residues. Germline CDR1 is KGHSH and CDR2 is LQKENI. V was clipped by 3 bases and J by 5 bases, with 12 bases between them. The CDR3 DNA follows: TGTGCCAGCTCACCGGACAGTTCTGAAGATACGCAGTATTTT. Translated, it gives CASSPDSSEDTQYF.

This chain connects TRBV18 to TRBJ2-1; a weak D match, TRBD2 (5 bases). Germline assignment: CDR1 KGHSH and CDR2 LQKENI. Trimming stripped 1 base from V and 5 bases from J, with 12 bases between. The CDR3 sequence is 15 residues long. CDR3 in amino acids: CASSPQRGYDNEQFF. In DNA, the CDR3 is TGTGCCAGCTCACCACAACGGGGTTATGACAATGAGCAGTTCTTC.

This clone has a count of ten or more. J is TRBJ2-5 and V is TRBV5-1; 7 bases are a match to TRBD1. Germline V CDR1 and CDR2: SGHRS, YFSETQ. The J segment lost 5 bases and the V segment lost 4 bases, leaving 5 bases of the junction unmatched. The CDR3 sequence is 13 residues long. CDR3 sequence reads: CASSTNRGETQYF. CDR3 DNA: TGCGCCAGCAGCACAAACAGGGGCGAGACCCAGTACTTC.

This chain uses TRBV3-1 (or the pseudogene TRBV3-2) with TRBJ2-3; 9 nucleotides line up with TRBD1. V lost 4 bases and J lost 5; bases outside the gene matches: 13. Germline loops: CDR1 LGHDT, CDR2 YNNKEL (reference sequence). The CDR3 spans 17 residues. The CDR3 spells CASSRPLGQGSKDTQYF. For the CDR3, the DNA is TGTGCCAGCAGCCGACCCCTCGGACAGGGGTCGAAAGATACGCAGTATTTT.

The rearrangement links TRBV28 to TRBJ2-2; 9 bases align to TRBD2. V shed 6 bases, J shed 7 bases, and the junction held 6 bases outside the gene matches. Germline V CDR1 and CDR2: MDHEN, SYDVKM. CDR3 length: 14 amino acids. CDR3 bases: TGTGCCAGCAGCGGACTAGCGTTACACGGGGAGCTGTTTTTT. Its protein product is CASSGLALHGELFF.

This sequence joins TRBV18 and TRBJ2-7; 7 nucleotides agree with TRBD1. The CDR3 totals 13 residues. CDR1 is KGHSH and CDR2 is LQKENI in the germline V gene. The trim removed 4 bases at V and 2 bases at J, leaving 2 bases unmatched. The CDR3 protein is CASSRQGAYEQYV. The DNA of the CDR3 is TGTGCCAGCTCACGGCAGGGGGCCTACGAGCAGTACGTC.

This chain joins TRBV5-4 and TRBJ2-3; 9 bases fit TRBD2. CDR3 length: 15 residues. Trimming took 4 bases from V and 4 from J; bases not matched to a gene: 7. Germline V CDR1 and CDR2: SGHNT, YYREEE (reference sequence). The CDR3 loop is CASSLEREVADTQYF. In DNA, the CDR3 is TGTGCCAGCAGCCTCGAGCGGGAGGTTGCAGATACGCAGTATTTT.

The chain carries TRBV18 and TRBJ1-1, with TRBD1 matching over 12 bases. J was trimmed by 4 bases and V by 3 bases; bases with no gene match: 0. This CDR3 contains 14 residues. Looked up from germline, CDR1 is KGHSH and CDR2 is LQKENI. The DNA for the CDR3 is TGTGCCAGCTCACCGGGACAGGGGGCCACTGAAGCTTTCTTT. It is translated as CASSPGQGATEAFF.